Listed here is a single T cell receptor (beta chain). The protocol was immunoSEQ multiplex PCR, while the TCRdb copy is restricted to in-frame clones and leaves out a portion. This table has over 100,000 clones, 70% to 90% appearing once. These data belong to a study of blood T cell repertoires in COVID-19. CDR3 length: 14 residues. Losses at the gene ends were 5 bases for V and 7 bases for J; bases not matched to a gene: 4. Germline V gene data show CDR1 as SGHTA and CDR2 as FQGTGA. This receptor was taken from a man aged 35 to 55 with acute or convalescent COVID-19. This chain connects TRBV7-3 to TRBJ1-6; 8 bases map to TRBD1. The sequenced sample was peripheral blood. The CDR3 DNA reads TGTGCCAGCAGCGTCGGACAGGGCAATTCACCCCTCCACTTT. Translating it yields CASSVGQGNSPLHF.